This is a list of T cell receptor beta chains from one sample in a study of tumor and adjacent non-tumor tissue in lung cancer. MiXCR was run by TCRdb on the multiplex PCR reads, yielding one entry per CDR3 protein. This sample has approximately 70,000 distinct CDR3 sequences; around 78% occur once, and the top ten carry 28%. Source material: lung tumor tissue. Receptor source: a man aged 55 to 69 with non-small cell lung cancer. Each CDR3 is given without its conserved first and last residue. The order of the fields is clone size, V gene, CDR3 length, CDR3 protein. Size tells how often a clone was seen (once, few, many) or the class of an expanded clone, and some rows leave it out.

-	TRBV10-3	18	AISVQGTSGRDSGANVLT
-	TRBV6-1	11	ASNEGHNQPQY
-	TRBV11-3	12	VSSKDTNQETQY
-	TRBV29-1	12	SVGVLVDTGELF
-	TRBV7-9	15	TSSLETGSGSRYGYT
-	TRBV29-1	12	SVVSGSSYNEQS
-	TRBV20-1	10	SVIASTDTQY
-	TRBV6-2/TRBV6-3	12	ASTGGICGAEEY
-	TRBV11-2	13	ASTLEGGAYNEQF
-	TRBV6-1	13	ANSVSTSGRGTQY
-	TRBV6-6	13	ASGGSSRNTGELF
-	TRBV11-3	15	ASSPTSRRPMYDTQY
-	TRBV20-1	13	SAIAHRTGDYEQY
-	TRBV6-2/TRBV6-3	11	ASSCSQGGEQF
few	TRBV11-3	13	ASSQGLAEEETQY
-	TRBV10-3	18	AISERGTSGRDFGDNVLT
many	TRBV20-1	12	SARARLAKYEQY
-	TRBV30	10	AWSEESGELF
few	TRBV11-2	10	TSVGGTDTQY
-	TRBV10-3	18	AVSEHETDGRDSGTNVLT
few	TRBV10-3	12	TISESSRGNEQF
-	TRBV20-1	10	SASDRPDKQY
-	TRBV10-2	11	DSSRSSYNEQL
-	TRBV19	15	ASSIGIGGNSYNEQF
many	TRBV24-1	13	ATSDLMGNTGELF
-	TRBV20-1	12	SAVRTSGGYEQY
-	TRBV5-5	15	ASSLTGTRGGDSLLH
-	TRBV6-4	12	ASSNTGTSNEQF
-	TRBV6-5	13	ANSYSRRGGAGAF
-	TRBV29-1	11	SVVVDYNQPQH
-	TRBV5-1	12	ASSFSGSRNEQY
-	TRBV6-5	14	DSSYSLGSGANVLT
many	TRBV29-1	12	SAQDRSSYNEQF
few	TRBV6-5	11	ASVVKGANEQF
-	TRBV5-6	12	TSSMPRNSAEQY
-	TRBV29-1	14	SVESMLAGGHNEEF
few	TRBV28	12	ASKQRDTSSPLH
-	TRBV11-3	14	ASSSRLPDRTDTQY
-	TRBV29-1	12	SVEGGRSNTEAS
many	TRBV5-8	14	ASSPARGNSGNTIY
once	TRBV29-1	14	SVGTGTNGSELEQY
-	TRBV11-3	12	ANSPSGVGETQY
-	TRBV6-6	10	ASRFEGGTQH
-	TRBV25-1	15	ASSKTGGRSVATVLT